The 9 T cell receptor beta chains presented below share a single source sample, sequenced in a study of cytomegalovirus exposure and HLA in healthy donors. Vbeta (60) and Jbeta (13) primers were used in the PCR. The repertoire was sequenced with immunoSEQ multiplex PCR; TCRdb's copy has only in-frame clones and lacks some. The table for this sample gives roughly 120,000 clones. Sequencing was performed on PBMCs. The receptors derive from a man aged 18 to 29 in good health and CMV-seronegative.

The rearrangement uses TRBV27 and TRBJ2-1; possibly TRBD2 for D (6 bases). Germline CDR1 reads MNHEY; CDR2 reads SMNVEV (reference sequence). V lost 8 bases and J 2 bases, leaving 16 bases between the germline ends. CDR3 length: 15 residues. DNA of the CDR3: TGTGCCAGCCGGGGGTCCAGAGCACCCTACAATGAGCAGTTCTTC. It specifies CASRGSRAPYNEQFF.

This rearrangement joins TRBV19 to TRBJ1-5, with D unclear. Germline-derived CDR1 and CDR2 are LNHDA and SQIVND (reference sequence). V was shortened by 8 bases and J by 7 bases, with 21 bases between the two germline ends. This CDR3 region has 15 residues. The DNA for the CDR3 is TGTGCCAGTGGACTGATGGGAGGGTCGGGACAGCCCCAGCATTTT. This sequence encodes CASGLMGGSGQPQHF.

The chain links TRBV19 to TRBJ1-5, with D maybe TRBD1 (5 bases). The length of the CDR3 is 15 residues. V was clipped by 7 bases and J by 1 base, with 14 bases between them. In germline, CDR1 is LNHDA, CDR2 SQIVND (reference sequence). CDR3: CASTRGVGSNQPQHF. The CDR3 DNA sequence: TGTGCCAGTACCCGGGGGGTGGGAAGCAATCAGCCCCAGCATTTT.

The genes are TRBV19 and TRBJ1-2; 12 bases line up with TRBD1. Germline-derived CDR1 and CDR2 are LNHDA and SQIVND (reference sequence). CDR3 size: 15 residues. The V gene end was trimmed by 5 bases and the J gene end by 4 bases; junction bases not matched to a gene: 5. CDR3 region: CASSPGTGGSYGYTF. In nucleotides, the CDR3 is TGTGCCAGTAGTCCCGGGACAGGGGGCAGCTATGGCTACACCTTC.

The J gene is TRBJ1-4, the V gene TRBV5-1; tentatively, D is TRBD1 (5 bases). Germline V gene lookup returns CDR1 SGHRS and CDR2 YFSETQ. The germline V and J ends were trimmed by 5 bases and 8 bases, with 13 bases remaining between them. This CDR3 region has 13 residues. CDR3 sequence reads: CASRTAVEEKLFF. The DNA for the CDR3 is TGCGCCAGCAGGACAGCCGTAGAGGAAAAACTGTTTTTT.

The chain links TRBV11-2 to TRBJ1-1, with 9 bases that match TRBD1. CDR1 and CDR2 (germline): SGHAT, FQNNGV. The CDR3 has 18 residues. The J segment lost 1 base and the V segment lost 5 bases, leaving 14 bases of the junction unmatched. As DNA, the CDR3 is TGTGCCAGCAGCCGAGAACTCGGGACAGGGATTGGGAACACTGAAGCTTTCTTT. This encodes CASSRELGTGIGNTEAFF.

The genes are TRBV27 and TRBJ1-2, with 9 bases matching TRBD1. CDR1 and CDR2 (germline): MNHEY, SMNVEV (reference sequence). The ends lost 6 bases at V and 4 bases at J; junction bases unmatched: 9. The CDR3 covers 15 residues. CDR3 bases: TGTGCCAGCAGCATTCAGGACAGGGGAGGCTATGGCTACACCTTC. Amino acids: CASSIQDRGGYGYTF.

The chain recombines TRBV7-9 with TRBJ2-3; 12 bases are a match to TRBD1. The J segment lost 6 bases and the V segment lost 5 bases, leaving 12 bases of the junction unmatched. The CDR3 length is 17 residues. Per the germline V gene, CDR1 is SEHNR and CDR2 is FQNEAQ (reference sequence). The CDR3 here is CASSPGTGGIRSDTQYF. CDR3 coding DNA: TGTGCCAGCAGCCCCGGGACAGGGGGCATCCGTAGCGATACGCAGTATTTT.

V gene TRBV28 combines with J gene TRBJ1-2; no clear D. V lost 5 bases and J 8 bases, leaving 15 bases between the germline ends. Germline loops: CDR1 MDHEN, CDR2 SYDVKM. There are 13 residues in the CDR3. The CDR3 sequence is CASSLTGSWGYTF. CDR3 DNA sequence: TGTGCCAGCAGTCTAACGGGGTCTTGGGGCTACACCTTC.